The 3 T cell receptor beta chains in this list originate from one sample, sequenced in a study of blood T cell repertoires in COVID-19. The protocol was immunoSEQ multiplex PCR, while the TCRdb copy is restricted to in-frame clones and leaves out a portion. The sample shows 52,000 or so clones, about 75% of them seen only once. Sequencing was carried out using peripheral blood. The receptors were sampled from a man in his fifties with active or convalescent COVID-19.

The CDR3 reads CASSPRNSPLHF. Here the CDR3 DNA reads TGTGCCAGCAGCCCGCGTAATTCACCCCTCCACTTT. V is TRBV4-2 and J is TRBJ1-6; D uncertain. V lost 4 bases and J lost 6, with 4 bases in between. Germline-derived CDR1 and CDR2 are LGHNA and YNFKEQ. CDR3 size: 12 residues.

This clone appeared a single time. The rearrangement joins TRBV11-2 to TRBJ1-3, with D perhaps TRBD1 (6 bases). The germline V gene encodes CDR1 SGHAT and CDR2 FQNNGV. The germline V and J ends were trimmed by 5 bases and 2 bases, with 10 bases remaining between them. This CDR3 has 14 amino acids. The CDR3 nucleotides read TGTGCCAGCAGCGCTGAGGGGGCTGGAAACACCATATATTTT. Translating it yields CASSAEGAGNTIYF.

V and J are TRBV5-6 and TRBJ1-1, with a weak D call TRBD1 (5 bases). CDR1 is SGHDT, CDR2 YYEEEE, per germline. Trimming left V 3 bases short and J 1 base short, with 7 bases between. CDR3 length: 13 residues. The CDR3 sequence is CASSSTENTEAFF. In nucleotides, the CDR3 is TGTGCCAGCAGCTCGACAGAGAACACTGAAGCTTTCTTT.